These T cell receptor beta chains were read from a single sample in a study of vaccination and CD4 T cells after COVID-19. TCRdb independently ran MiXCR on the PCR reads; one entry per CDR3 protein. Altogether 4,000 to 5,000 distinct CDR3 sequences are present, 20% being singletons, with the ten largest covering around 17%. Their specific antigens are unknown. The specimen sequenced was CD4+ T cells from blood, cultured in vitro. The receptors here all came from a human donor who had recovered from COVID-19. The CDR3 runs from the conserved cysteine through the conserved F or W. D genes are given only for firm matches. Size is omitted from some rows. Given values are once, few, many or a class for expanded clones.

>TRBJ2-2|NA|14|TRBV10-2|NA
CASRNQGNTGELFF
TGCGCCAGCAGAAATCAGGGGAACACCGGGGAGCTGTTTTTT
>TRBJ1-4|once|17|TRBV4-1|NA
CASSHSGGGAGNEKLFF
TGCGCCAGCAGCCACTCTGGAGGGGGGGCAGGGAATGAAAAACTGTTTTTT
>TRBJ2-2|medium-sized|15|TRBV7-8|NA
CASSLGPISPGELFF
TGTGCCAGCAGCTTAGGTCCGATTAGCCCCGGGGAGCTGTTTTTT
>TRBJ1-1|few|13|TRBV7-9|NA
CASSVEGGTEAFF
TGTGCCAGCAGCGTCGAAGGTGGGACTGAAGCTTTCTTT
>TRBJ2-5|few|16|TRBV2|NA
CASSEGTLRGEETQYF
TGTGCCAGCAGTGAAGGTACGCTACGAGGGGAAGAGACCCAGTACTTC
>TRBJ2-1|NA|16|TRBV27|NA
CASRRYPPAVGGEQFF
TGTGCCAGCAGAAGGTATCCGCCAGCGGTGGGGGGCGAGCAGTTCTTC
>TRBJ1-6|few|12|TRBV12-2|NA
CASRFTSGPLHF
TGTGCAAGTCGCTTTACCAGTGGACCCCTCCACTTT
>TRBJ1-2|medium-sized|15|TRBV19|NA
CASLDPGGTNYGYTF
TGTGCCAGCCTAGACCCCGGGGGGACTAACTATGGCTACACCTTC
>TRBJ2-1|NA|15|TRBV5-1|TRBD1
CASSLSAGGWNEQFF
TGCGCCAGCAGCTTGTCGGCAGGGGGCTGGAATGAGCAGTTCTTC
>TRBJ1-3|NA|13|TRBV2|NA
CASNSPSGNTIYF
TGTGCCAGCAACAGTCCCTCTGGAAACACCATATATTTT
>TRBJ2-1|few|16|TRBV4-2|NA
CASSQDLGGEDNEQFF
TGTGCCAGCAGCCAAGATCTTGGCGGGGAGGACAATGAGCAGTTCTTC
>TRBJ1-5|NA|15|TRBV3-1|TRBD1
CASSSTAGGRQPQHF
TGTGCCAGCAGCTCTACAGCAGGGGGACGACAGCCCCAGCATTTT
>TRBJ2-3|large|15|TRBV20-1|TRBD1
CSAMSGTGSTDTQYF
TGCAGTGCTATGTCCGGGACAGGCAGCACAGATACGCAGTATTTT
>TRBJ1-1|NA|14|TRBV5-1|NA
CASSLAAGGTEAFF
TGCGCCAGCAGCTTGGCCGCCGGGGGCACTGAAGCTTTCTTT